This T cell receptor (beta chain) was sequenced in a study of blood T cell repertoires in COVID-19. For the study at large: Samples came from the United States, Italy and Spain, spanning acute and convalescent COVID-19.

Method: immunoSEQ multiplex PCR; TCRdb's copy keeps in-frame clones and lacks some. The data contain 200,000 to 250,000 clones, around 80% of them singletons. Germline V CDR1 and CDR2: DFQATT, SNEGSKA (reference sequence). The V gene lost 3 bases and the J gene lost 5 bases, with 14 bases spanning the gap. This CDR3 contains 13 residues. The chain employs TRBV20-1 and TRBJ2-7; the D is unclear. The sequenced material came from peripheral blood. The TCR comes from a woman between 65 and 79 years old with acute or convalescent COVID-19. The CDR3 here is CSASRIEAHEQYF. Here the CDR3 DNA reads TGCAGTGCTAGTAGGATAGAGGCCCACGAGCAGTACTTC.